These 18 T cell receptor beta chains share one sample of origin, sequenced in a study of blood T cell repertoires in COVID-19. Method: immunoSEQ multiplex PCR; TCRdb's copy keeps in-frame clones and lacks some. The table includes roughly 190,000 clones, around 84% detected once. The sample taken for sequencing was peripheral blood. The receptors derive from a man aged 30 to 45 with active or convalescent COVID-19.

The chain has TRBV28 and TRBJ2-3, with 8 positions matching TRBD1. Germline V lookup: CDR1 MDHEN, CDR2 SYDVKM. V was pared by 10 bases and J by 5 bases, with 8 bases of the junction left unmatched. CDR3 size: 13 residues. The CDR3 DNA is TGTGCCACGCGACAGGGGTTCGGAGATACGCAGTATTTT. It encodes CATRQGFGDTQYF.

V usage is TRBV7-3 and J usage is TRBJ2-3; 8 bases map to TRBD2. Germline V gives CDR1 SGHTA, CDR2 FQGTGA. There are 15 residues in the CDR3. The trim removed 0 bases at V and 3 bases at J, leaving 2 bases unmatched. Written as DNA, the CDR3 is TGTGCCAGCAGCTTAACTAGCGGGGTAACAGATACGCAGTATTTT. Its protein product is CASSLTSGVTDTQYF.

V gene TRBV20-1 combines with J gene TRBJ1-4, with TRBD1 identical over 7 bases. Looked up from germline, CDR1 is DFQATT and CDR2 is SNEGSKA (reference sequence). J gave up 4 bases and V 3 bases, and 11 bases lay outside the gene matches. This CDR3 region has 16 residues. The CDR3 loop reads CSASEKWTGDNEKLFF. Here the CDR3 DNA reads TGCAGTGCTAGTGAAAAATGGACAGGTGATAATGAAAAACTGTTTTTT.

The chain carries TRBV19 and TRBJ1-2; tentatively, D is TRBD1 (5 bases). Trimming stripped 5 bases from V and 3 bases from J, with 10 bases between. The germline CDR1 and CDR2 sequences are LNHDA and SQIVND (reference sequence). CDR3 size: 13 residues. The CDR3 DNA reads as TGTGCCAGTAGTCCTGCGGGGGACTATGGCTACACCTTC. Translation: CASSPAGDYGYTF.

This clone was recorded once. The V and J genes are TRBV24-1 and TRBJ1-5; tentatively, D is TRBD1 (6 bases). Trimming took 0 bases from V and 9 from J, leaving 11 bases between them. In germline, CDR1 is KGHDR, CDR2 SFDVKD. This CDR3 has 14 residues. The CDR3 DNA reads TGTGCCACCAGTGATTTGACAGGGTGGGGGCCCCAGCATTTT. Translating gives CATSDLTGWGPQHF.

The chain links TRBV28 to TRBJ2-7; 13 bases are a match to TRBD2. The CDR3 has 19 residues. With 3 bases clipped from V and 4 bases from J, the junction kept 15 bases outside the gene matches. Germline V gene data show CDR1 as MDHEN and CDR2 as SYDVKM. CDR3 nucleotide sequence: TGTGCCAGCAGTTTCCTTAGACTAGCGGGGGGCCTGACCCCTTACGAGCAGTACGTC. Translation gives CASSFLRLAGGLTPYEQYV.

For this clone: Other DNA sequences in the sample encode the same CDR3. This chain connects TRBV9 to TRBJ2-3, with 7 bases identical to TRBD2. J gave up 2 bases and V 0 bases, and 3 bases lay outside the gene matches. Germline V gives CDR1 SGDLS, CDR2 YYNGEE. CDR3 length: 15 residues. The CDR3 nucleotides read TGTGCCAGCAGCGTAGAGCGGGGCTACACAGATACGCAGTATTTT. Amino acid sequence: CASSVERGYTDTQYF.

The CDR3 sequence is CASSSGTGSEKLFF. The CDR3 coding sequence is TGTGCCAGTAGCTCCGGGACAGGGTCCGAAAAACTGTTTTTT. The gene calls are TRBV19 and TRBJ1-4; 9 positions match TRBD1. Germline CDR1 is LNHDA and CDR2 is SQIVND (reference sequence). With 6 bases clipped from V and 8 bases from J, the junction kept 7 bases outside the gene matches. The CDR3 loop spans 14 amino acids.

The CDR3 DNA follows: TGTGCCAGCAGCAGGACAGGGAGGGGCACTGAAGCTTTCTTT. It is translated as CASSRTGRGTEAFF. V gene TRBV6-5 combines with J gene TRBJ1-1, with 8 bases lining up with TRBD1. The CDR3 is made up of 14 amino acids. Unmatched junction bases numbered 7, after V lost 6 bases and J lost 4 bases. Germline CDR1 reads MNHEY; CDR2 reads SVGAGI.

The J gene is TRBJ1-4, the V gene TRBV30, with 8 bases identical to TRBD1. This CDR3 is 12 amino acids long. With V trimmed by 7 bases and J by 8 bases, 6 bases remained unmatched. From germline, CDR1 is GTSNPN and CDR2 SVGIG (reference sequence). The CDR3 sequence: CASGQVGEKLFF. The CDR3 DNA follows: TGTGCCTCGGGACAGGTTGGGGAAAAACTGTTTTTT.

CDR3 nucleotide sequence: TGTGCCAGCAGCCCCAGCGGGAGGCTCTACAATGAGCAGTTCTTC. Translating it yields CASSPSGRLYNEQFF. This sequence joins TRBV9 and TRBJ2-1; the match to TRBD2 covers 9 bases. The germline gives CDR1 SGDLS, CDR2 YYNGEE. The CDR3 runs to 15 residues. J gave up 3 bases and V 4 bases, and 5 bases lay outside the gene matches.

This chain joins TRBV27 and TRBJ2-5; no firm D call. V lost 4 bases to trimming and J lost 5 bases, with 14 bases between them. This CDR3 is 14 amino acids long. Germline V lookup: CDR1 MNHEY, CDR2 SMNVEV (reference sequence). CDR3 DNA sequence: TGTGCCAGCAGTTCCCTGACTGCGAAGGAGACCCAGTACTTC. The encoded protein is CASSSLTAKETQYF.

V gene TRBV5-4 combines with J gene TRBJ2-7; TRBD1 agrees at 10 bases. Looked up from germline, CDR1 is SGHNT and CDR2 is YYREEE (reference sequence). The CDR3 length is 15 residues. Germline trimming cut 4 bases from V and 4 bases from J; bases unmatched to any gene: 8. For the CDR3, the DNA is TGTGCCAGCAGCCGCAGAGGGGACAGGGGTTACGAGCAGTACGTC. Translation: CASSRRGDRGYEQYV.

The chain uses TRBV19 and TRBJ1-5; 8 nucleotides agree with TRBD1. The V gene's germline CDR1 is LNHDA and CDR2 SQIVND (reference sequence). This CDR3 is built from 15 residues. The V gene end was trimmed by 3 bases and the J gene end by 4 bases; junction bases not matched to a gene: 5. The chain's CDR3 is CASSITGGGNQPQHF. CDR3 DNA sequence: TGTGCCAGTAGTATTACAGGGGGGGGGAATCAGCCCCAGCATTTT. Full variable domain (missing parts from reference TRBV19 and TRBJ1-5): DGGITQSPKYLFRKEGQNVTLSCEQNLNHDAMYWYRQDPGQGLRLIYYSQIVNDFQKGDIAEGYSVSREKKESFPLTVTSAQKNPTAFYLCASSITGGGNQPQHFGDGTRLSIL.

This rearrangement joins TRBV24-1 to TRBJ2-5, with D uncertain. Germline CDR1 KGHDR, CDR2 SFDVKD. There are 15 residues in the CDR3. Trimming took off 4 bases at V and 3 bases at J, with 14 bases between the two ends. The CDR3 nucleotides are TGTGCCACCAGTGACCGATTTTTGGGCGAAGAGACCCAGTACTTC. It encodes CATSDRFLGEETQYF.

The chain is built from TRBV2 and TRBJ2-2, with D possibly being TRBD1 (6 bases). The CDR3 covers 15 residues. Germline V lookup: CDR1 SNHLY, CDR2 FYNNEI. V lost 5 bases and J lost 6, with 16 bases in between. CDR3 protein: CASSLRQVWAGELFF. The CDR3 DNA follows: TGTGCCAGCAGTCTCCGACAGGTCTGGGCCGGGGAGCTGTTTTTT.

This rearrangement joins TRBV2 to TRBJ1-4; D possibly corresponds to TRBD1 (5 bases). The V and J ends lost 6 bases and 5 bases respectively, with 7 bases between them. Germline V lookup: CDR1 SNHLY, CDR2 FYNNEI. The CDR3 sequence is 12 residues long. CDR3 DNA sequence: TGTGCCAGCAGCAGGGCCAATGAAAAACTGTTTTTT. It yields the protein CASSRANEKLFF.

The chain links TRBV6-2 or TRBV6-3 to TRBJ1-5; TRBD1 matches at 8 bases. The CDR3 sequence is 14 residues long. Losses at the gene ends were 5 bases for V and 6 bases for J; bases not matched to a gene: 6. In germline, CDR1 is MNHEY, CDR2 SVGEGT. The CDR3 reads CASSAAGGTQPQHF. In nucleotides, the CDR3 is TGTGCCAGCAGTGCTGCAGGGGGCACTCAGCCCCAGCATTTT.